The TCR beta chain under discussion was sequenced for a study of T cell responses to AZD1222 COVID-19 vaccine. Study-wide findings and caveats: Most donors were white British, females outnumbered males, and clonal diversity was possibly underestimated. Samples come after the peak T cell response, not at day 14. Elevations in Spike-specific TCR breadth and depth followed administration of two AZD1222 doses. Reports indicate that nearly half of spike-specific TCRs are directed at unmutated variant regions.

Using immunoSEQ multiplex PCR, the repertoire was profiled, and TCRdb retains in-frame clones only, with some absent. The sample carries some 120,000 clones, 89% recorded once. This clone was seen once. What it recognizes is unknown. This TCR was sampled from an adult who received the AZD1222 COVID-19 vaccine. The sequencing here drew on peripheral blood, taken 28 days after the second AZD1222 dose.

The CDR3 nucleotides read TGTGCCAGCAGTTACTCCGCATACAATGAGCAGTTCTTC. This translates into CASSYSAYNEQFF. This chain uses TRBV6-6 with TRBJ2-1; D gene unclear. CDR1 is MNHNY and CDR2 is SVGAGI in the germline V gene (reference sequence). CDR3 size: 13 residues. Trimming cost V 0 bases and J 4 bases, with 4 bases left between them.